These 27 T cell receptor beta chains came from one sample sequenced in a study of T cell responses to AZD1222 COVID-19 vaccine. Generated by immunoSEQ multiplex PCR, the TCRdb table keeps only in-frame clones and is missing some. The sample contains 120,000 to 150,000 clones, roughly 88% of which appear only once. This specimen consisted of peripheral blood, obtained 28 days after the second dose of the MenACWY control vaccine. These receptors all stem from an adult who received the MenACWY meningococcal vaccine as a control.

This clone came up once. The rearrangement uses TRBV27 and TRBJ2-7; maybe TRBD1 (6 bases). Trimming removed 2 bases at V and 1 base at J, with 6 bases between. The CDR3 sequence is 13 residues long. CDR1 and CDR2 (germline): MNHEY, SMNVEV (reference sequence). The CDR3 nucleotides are TGTGCCAGCAGTTTAGACAGGTCCTACGAGCAGTACTTC. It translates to CASSLDRSYEQYF.

CDR3 DNA sequence: TGTGCCAGCAGCTTAGGACCCTTCATTCCCCTTGAAGCTTTCTTT. This translates into CASSLGPFIPLEAFF. V is TRBV7-6 and J is TRBJ1-1; no definite D call. Germline CDR1 reads SGHVS; CDR2 reads FNYEAQ. Trimming pared 1 base from V and 7 bases from J, leaving 16 bases between. This CDR3 is built from 15 residues.

This chain's CDR3 is CASSLLGDHQETQYF. CDR3 bases: TGCGCCAGCAGCTTGTTGGGAGATCACCAAGAGACCCAGTACTTC. The V and J genes are TRBV5-1 and TRBJ2-5; tentative D call: TRBD2 (5 bases). Trimming pared 1 base from V and 0 bases from J, leaving 10 bases between. The CDR3 runs to 15 residues. Germline loops: CDR1 SGHRS, CDR2 YFSETQ.

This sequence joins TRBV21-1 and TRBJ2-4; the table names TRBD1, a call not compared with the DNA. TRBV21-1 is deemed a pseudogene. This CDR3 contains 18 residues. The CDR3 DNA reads TGTGCCAGCGCCTTCCGGGACAGGGGGCTTTCGGCCAAAAACATTCAGTACTTC. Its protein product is CASAFRDRGLSAKNIQYF.

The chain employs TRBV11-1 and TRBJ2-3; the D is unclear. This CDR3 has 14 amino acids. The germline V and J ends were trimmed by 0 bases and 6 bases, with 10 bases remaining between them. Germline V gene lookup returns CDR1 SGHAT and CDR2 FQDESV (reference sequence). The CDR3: CASSLALLRDTQYF. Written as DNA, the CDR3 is TGTGCCAGCAGCTTAGCACTTCTTCGGGATACGCAGTATTTT.

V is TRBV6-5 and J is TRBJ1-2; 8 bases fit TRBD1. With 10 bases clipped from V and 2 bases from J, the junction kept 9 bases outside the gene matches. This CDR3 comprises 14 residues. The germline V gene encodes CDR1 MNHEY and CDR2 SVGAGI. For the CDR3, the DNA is TGTGCCACCCTCCCAGGGGGCAACAACTATGGCTACACCTTC. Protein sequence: CATLPGGNNYGYTF.

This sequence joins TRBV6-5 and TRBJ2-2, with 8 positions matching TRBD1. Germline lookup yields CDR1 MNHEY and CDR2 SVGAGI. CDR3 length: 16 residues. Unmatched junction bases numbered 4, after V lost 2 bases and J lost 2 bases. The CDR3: CASSYQTGENTGELFF. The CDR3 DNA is TGTGCCAGCAGTTACCAGACAGGGGAAAACACCGGGGAGCTGTTTTTT.

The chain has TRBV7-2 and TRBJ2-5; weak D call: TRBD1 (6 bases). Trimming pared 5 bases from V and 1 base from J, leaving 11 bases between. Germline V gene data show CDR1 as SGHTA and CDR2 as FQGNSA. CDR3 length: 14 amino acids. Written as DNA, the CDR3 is TGTGCCAGCAGCCCAGGGGCCCTCCAAGAGACCCAGTACTTC. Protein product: CASSPGALQETQYF.

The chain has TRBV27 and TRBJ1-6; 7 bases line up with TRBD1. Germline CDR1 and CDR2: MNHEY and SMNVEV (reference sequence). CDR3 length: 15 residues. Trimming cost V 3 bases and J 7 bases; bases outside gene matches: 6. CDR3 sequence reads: CASSLTGQINSPLHF. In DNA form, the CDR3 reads TGTGCCAGCAGTTTGACGGGACAGATAAATTCACCCCTCCACTTT.

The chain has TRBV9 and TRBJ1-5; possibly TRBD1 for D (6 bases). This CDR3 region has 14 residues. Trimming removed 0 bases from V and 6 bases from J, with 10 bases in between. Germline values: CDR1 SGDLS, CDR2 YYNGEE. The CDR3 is CASSVVGGGQPQHF. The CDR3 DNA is TGTGCCAGCAGCGTAGTGGGAGGGGGTCAGCCCCAGCATTTT.

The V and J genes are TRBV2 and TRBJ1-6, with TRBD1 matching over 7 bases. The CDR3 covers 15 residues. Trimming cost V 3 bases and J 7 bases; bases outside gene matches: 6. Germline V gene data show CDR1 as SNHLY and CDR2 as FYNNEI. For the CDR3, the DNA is TGTGCCAGCAGTGAGACAGGGCTGCGGAATTCACCCCTCCACTTT. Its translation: CASSETGLRNSPLHF.

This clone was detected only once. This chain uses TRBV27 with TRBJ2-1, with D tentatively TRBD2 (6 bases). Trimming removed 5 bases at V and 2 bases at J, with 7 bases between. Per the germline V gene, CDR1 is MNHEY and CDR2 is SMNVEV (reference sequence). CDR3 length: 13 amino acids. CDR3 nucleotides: TGTGCCAGCAGTCGACTAGCCTACAATGAGCAGTTCTTC. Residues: CASSRLAYNEQFF.

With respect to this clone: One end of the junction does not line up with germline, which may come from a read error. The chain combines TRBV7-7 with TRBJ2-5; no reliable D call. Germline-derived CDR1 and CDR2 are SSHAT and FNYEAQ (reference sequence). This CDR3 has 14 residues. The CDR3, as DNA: TGTGCTAGCAGCTTATATGGCCGCCAAGAGACCCAGTACTTC. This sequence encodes CASSLYGRQETQYF.

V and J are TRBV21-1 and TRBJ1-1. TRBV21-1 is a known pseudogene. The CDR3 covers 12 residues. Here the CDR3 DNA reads TGTGCCAGCAGCAAGTTTTATACTGAAGCTTTCTTT. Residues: CASSKFYTEAFF.

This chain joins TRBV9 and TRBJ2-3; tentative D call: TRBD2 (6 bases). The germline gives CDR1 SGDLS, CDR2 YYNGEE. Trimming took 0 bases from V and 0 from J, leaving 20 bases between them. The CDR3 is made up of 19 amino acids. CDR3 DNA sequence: TGTGCCAGCAGCGTAGAAGGGAGGACTCCGGGGCCTAGCACAGATACGCAGTATTTT. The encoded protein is CASSVEGRTPGPSTDTQYF.

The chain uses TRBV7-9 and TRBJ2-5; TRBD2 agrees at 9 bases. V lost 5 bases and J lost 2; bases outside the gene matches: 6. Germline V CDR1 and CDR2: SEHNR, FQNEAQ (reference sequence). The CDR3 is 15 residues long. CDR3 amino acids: CASSPRTSVQETQYF. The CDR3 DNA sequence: TGTGCCAGCAGCCCCCGGACTAGCGTACAAGAGACCCAGTACTTC.

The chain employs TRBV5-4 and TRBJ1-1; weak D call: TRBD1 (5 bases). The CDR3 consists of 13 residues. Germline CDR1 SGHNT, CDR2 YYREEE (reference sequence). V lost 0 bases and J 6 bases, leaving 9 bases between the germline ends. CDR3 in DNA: TGTGCCAGCAGCTTGGGTCAGGGCGCTGAAGCTTTCTTT. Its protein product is CASSLGQGAEAFF.

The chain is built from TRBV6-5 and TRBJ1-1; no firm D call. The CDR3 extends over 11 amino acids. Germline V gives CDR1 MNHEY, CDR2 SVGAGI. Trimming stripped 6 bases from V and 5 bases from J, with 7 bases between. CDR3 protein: CASRQRTEAFF. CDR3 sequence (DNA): TGTGCCAGCAGACAGAGAACTGAAGCTTTCTTT.

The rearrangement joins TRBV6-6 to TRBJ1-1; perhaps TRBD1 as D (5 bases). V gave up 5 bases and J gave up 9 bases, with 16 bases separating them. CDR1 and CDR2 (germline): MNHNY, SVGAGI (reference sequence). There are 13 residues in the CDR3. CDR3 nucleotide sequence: TGTGCCAGCAGTCCCGGGACCGGAACAAAAGCTTTCTTT. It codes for CASSPGTGTKAFF.

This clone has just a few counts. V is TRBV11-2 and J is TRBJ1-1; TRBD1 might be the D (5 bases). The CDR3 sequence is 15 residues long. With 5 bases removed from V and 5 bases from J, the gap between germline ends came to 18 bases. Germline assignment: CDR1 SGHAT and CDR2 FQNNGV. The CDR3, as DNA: TGTGCCAGCAGCAACTTACGGGGGTTGAGGACTGAAGCTTTCTTT. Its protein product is CASSNLRGLRTEAFF.

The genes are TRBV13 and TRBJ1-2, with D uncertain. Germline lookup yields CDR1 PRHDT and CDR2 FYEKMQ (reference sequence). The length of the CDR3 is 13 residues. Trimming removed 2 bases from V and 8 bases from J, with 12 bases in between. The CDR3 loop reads CASSLRVLGGYTF. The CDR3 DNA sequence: TGTGCCAGCAGCTTACGGGTACTTGGAGGCTACACCTTC.

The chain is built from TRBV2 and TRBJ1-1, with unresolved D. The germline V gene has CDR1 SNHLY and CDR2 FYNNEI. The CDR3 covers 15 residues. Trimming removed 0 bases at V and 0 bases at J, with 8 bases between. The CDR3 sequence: CASSEAVGLNTEAFF. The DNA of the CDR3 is TGTGCCAGCAGTGAAGCTGTGGGATTGAACACTGAAGCTTTCTTT.

CDR3 sequence reads: CASSYQGAGNQPQHF. The CDR3 region has the DNA TGTGCCAGCAGTTACCAGGGGGCTGGCAATCAGCCCCAGCATTTT. This chain links TRBV7-9 with TRBJ1-5; 8 bases are shared with TRBD1. Looked up from germline, CDR1 is SEHNR and CDR2 is FQNEAQ (reference sequence). This CDR3 has 15 amino acids. The V and J ends lost 6 bases and 2 bases, in that order; junction bases with no gene match: 6.

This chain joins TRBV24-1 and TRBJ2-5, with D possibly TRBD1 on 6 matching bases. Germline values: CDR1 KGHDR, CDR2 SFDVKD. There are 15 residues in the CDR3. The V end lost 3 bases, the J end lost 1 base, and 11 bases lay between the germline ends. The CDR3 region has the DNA TGTGCCACCAGTGATATCCGGACAGCCCAAGAGACCCAGTACTTC. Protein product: CATSDIRTAQETQYF.

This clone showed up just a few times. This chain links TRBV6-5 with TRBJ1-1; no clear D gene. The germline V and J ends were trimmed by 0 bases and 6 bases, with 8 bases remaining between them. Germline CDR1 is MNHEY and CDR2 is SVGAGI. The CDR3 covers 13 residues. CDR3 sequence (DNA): TGTGCCAGCAGTTACTCGAAAAAAGCTGAAGCTTTCTTT. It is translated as CASSYSKKAEAFF.

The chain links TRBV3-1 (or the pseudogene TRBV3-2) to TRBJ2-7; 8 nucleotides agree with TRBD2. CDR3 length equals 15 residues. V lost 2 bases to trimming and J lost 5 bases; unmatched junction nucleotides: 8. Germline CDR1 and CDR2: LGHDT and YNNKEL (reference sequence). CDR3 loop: CASSQILAALNEQYF. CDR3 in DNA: TGTGCCAGCAGCCAAATACTAGCGGCCCTCAACGAGCAGTACTTC.

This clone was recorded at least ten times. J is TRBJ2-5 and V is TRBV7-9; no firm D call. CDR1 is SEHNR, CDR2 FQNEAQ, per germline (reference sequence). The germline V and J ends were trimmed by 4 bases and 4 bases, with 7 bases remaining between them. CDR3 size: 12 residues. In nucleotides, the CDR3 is TGTGCCAGCAGCTCCCGAGGAGAGACCCAGTACTTC. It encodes CASSSRGETQYF.